This T cell receptor (beta chain) was identified during a study of blood T cell repertoires in COVID-19 (TCRdb year 2020). Notes on the research overall: The collaborator samples originated in the United States, Italy and Spain and spanned the acute and convalescent phases of COVID-19. The material from the prospective study consisted of cDNA or gDNA derived from T cells, B-cell-depleted T cells, or PBMCs. Deeply sampled blood TCRbeta repertoires from subjects exposed to, actively infected with, or recovered from COVID-19 were included in the dataset. The repertoires were released in a freely available public database meant as a resource for research on the immune response to SARS-CoV-2. Samples came from the ongoing ImmuneRACE study (first 160 participants) plus 1,254 subjects from 6 global collaborators. Sample metadata almost always included a de-identified subject ID, COVID-19 status, age in years and sex. Where available, HLA class I and class II types were taken from metadata supplied by the sample provider and were not determined by assay-based typing.

Note on this clone: Its recognized antigen is unknown. Base-call qualities are not available, and no considerably larger clone is one nucleotide away.

Whole blood was collected in K2EDTA tubes by collaborating institutions according to the institutions' own protocols. Collaborator samples were shipped for TCRbeta analysis as frozen whole blood, isolated PBMCs, or DNA extracted from either sample type. TCRbeta CDR3 regions were amplified from genomic DNA using the immunoSEQ Assay, a bias-controlled multiplex PCR. As for how the authors treated the data: The number of nucleated cells in each sample was estimated by amplification of reference gene primers within the assay. To quantify the absolute abundance of each unique TCRbeta CDR3 rearrangement, sequence reads were collapsed and filtered. Productive Simpson clonality was computed per sample as the square root of Simpson's diversity index over productive rearrangements. TCRdb carries this immuneACCESS record with in-frame sequences only. Its versions omit some clonotypes, under half of them owing to an unresolved V gene in the studies checked, with the rest unexplained. V and J calls and clone size follow that table, whereas D and trimming were derived from the DNA. The sample table holds 100,000 to 150,000 clones, of which 74% were seen once. Over 4.5% of the sample comes from the top ten.

The trim is 4 bases for V and 4 bases for J, with a gap of 11 bases between the germline ends. Including cysteine and phenylalanine, the CDR3 has 13 amino acids. Only the CDR3 region is kept as DNA, spanning 39 bases read in frame from base 1. From a lookup of the germline V gene (reference sequence), CDR1 and CDR2 are SGHKS and YYEKEE. Overall results and qualifications from the work: Clinical and demographic metadata were provided uncurated, with the amount varying by source and participant.

The TCR originated in a man in his sixties with acute or convalescent COVID-19. Input material: peripheral blood. The V and J segments used are TRBV5-5 and TRBJ1-2; TRBD1 might be the D gene, on 5 matching bases. The DNA sequence reads TGTGCCAGCAGCCCAGGGTCTGCCTATGGCTACACCTTC. This gives the protein CASSPGSAYGYTF.